These T cell receptor beta chains were read from a single sample in a study of tumor-infiltrating lymphocytes in primary liver carcinoma. Using its own MiXCR run on the multiplex PCR reads, TCRdb lists one record per CDR3 protein. The table lists under 110,000 distinct CDR3 sequences, about 67% of them singletons. Source material: liver tumor tissue from sampling region 2. These receptors all come from a woman aged 55-75 years with primary liver carcinoma and hepatitis B virus infection. Both conserved end residues are part of each CDR3. The order of the fields is V gene, D gene, J gene, clone size, CDR3 protein, CDR3 DNA. The D gene is left open where the match is weak. Size is stated for part of the rows, as once, few or many counts, or as a class when the clone is expanded.

>TRBV11-3|.|TRBJ2-1|.
CASSLDFFFWGSSYSEQFF
TGTGCCAGCAGCTTAGATTTTTTTTTCTGGGGAAGCTCCTACAGTGAGCAGTTCTTC
>TRBV4-2|TRBD1|TRBJ1-1|.
CVSSQRDRDTEAFF
TGTGTCAGCAGCCAGCGCGACAGGGACACTGAAGCTTTCTTT
>TRBV11-3|.|TRBJ2-1|.
CAISGTTFRQLF
TGTGCCATCAGCGGAACAACCTTTAGGCAGTTATTC
>TRBV28|.|TRBJ2-4|once
CASSKGGSGNIQYF
TGTGCCAGCAGTAAGGGGGGGTCGGGAAACATTCAATACTTC
>TRBV2|TRBD2|TRBJ2-1|.
CASSPPRGLADYNEQFF
TGTGCCAGCAGTCCGCCTCGGGGACTAGCGGATTACAATGAGCAGTTCTTC
>TRBV6-6|.|TRBJ1-5|.
CAGETEDAQPEHF
TGTGCCGGGGAGACCGAGGACGCTCAGCCCGAGCATTTT
>TRBV5-1|TRBD2|TRBJ2-7|.
CASSSGTSVVHDQYF
TGCGCCAGCAGCTCAGGGACTAGCGTCGTTCACGATCAGTACTTC
>TRBV5-1|TRBD2|TRBJ2-1|many
CASSLGLAGSREYNEQFF
TGCGCCAGCAGCTTGGGACTAGCGGGATCCCGTGAGTACAATGAGCAGTTCTTC
>TRBV6-5|TRBD1|TRBJ1-2|.
CASSSAHGTGYGNTF
TGTGCCAGCTCGTCGGCCCACGGGACAGGTTATGGTAACACCTTC
>TRBV29-1|.|TRBJ2-7|.
CSVGKAASRNEQYF
TGCAGCGTTGGAAAAGCGGCGAGCAGAAACGAGCAGTACTTC
>TRBV7-9|.|TRBJ1-6|once
CARSSTGDNSPLHF
TGTGCCAGGAGCTCGACAGGTGATAATTCACCCCTCCACTTT
>TRBV7-3|.|TRBJ2-3|many
CASSLAKSDTQYF
TGTGCCAGCAGCTTGGCCAAATCAGATACGCAGTATTTT
>TRBV4-1|.|TRBJ2-2|.
CASSQSRLEVNTGELFF
TGCGCCAGCAGCCAATCCCGACTAGAGGTAAACACCGGGGAGCTGTTTTTT
>TRBV12-3/TRBV12-4|TRBD2|TRBJ2-1|.
CASSLEAVPGLAYNEQFF
TGTGCCAGCAGTTTAGAGGCAGTGCCGGGACTAGCTTACAATGAGCAGTTCTTC
>TRBV7-8|.|TRBJ2-7|few
CAGSLGGNEQYF
TGTGCCGGCAGCTTAGGAGGGAACGAGCAGTACTTC
>TRBV5-4|TRBD2|TRBJ2-7|.
CASSACGPAGDEQYF
TGTGCCAGCAGCGCATGCGGACCAGCGGGAGACGAGCAGTACTTC
>TRBV11-2|.|TRBJ1-6|.
CAGSLEVAAISPLHF
TGTGCCGGCAGCTTAGAGGTGGCAGCTATCTCACCTCTCCACTTT
>TRBV24-1|.|TRBJ2-5|.
CATSGGRGPQYF
TGTGCCACCAGTGGGGGTCGGGGGCCCCAGTACTTC
>TRBV4-1|.|TRBJ2-1|.
CASRQRGSGYELFF
TGCGCCAGCAGACAGAGGGGTTCGGGGTATGAGCTGTTCTTC
>TRBV28|TRBD2|TRBJ2-1|few
CASSFLTTGTSGRGGEQFF
TGTGCCAGCAGTTTTCTGACAACCGGGACTAGCGGGAGAGGTGGTGAGCAGTTCTTC
>TRBV18|.|TRBJ1-1|few
CASSPNRDTEAFF
TGTGCCAGCTCACCGAACAGGGACACTGAAGCTTTCTTT
>TRBV11-3|.|TRBJ1-2|few
CTSGLATVLDGYTF
TGTACCAGCGGCTTAGCGACGGTTCTTGATGGTTACACCTTC
>TRBV24-1|.|TRBJ2-7|few
CATSGRTKRVEQYF
TGTGCCACCAGTGGCCGGACAAAGAGGGTCGAGCAGTACTTC
>TRBV7-9|.|TRBJ2-5|.
CASSFAGRPKETQYF
TGTGCCAGCAGCTTCGCGGGGAGACCAAAAGAGACCCAGTACTTC
>TRBV28|.|TRBJ2-1|.
CASTSGGASYNEQFF
TGTGCCAGCACCTCGGGCGGAGCCTCCTACAATGAGCAGTTCTTC
>TRBV11-2|.|TRBJ2-1|.
CTSSLEGGSIGEQSF
TGTACCAGCAGCTTAGAGGGAGGAAGTATCGGTGAACAGTCCTTC
>TRBV4-2|.|TRBJ2-3|.
CASSQTAGRQDSSNQPQYF
TGTGCCAGCAGCCAAACAGCTGGAAGACAGGATTCTAGCAATCAGCCCCAGTATTTT
>TRBV11-2|.|TRBJ2-7|.
CASSQVGSEQYF
TGTGCCAGTAGCCAGGTAGGGTCCGAGCAGTACTTC
>TRBV5-4|TRBD2|TRBJ2-1|.
CAGSGSCSYNEQFF
TGTGCCGGCAGCGGGAGTTGCTCCTACAATGAGCAGTTCTTC
>TRBV6-6|.|TRBJ1-5|.
CASSYSTEGGFQPQHF
TGTGCCAGCAGTTACTCCACCGAGGGGGGTTTTCAGCCCCAGCATTTT
>TRBV6-1|.|TRBJ2-3|once
CASPRGLGGGDTQYF
TGTGCCAGTCCCCGGGGGTTGGGCGGAGGAGATACGCAGTATTTT
>TRBV11-2|TRBD1|TRBJ1-6|once
CASSLGDRNSQLHF
TGTGCCAGCAGCCTAGGGGACAGAAATTCACAGCTCCACTTT
>TRBV4-2|.|TRBJ2-7|many
CASSQGGLGSYEQYF
TGTGCCAGCAGCCAAGGGGGACTCGGCTCCTACGAGCAGTACTTC
>TRBV7-9|.|TRBJ2-2|many
CASSRGVRSTGELFF
TGTGCCAGCAGCCGGGGCGTCAGGAGTACCGGGGAGCTGTTTTTT
>TRBV20-1|TRBD1|TRBJ1-1|.
CSAPGQRLWMSEAFF
TGCAGTGCTCCGGGACAGCGCTTGTGGATGTCGGAAGCTTTCTTT
>TRBV29-1|.|TRBJ2-3|many
CSASSTTAGTDTQYF
TGCAGCGCCTCTTCGACGACCGCCGGGACAGATACGCAGTATTTT
>TRBV11-2|.|TRBJ2-2|medium-sized
CASSARQGGTGELFF
TGTGCCAGCAGCGCCCGACAGGGAGGGACCGGGGAGCTGTTTTTT
>TRBV2|.|TRBJ2-5|once
CASSGNRKETQYF
TGTGCCAGCAGTGGGAACAGAAAAGAGACCCAGTACTTT
>TRBV10-3|.|TRBJ1-1|.
CAISETMNTEAFF
TGTGCCATCAGCGAGACGATGAACACTGAAGCTTTCTTT
>TRBV12-3/TRBV12-4|TRBD1|TRBJ2-7|.
CARSQVQGAAQYF
TGTGCCAGAAGCCAGGTACAGGGGGCTGCGCAGTACTTC
>TRBV10-2|.|TRBJ2-3|many
CASSEPADSSTDTQYF
TGCGCCAGCAGTGAGCCAGCGGATTCTAGCACAGATACGCAGTATTTT
>TRBV7-8|.|TRBJ1-5|many
CASSLAGRDAQPQHF
TGTGCCAGCAGCTTAGCGGGCAGGGACGCCCAGCCCCAGCATTTT